The clone carrying this T cell receptor (beta chain) was detected only once. Data came from immunoSEQ multiplex PCR; TCRdb stores just in-frame clones and leaves some out. The sample has around 100,000 clones, roughly nine tenths seen once. This sample was included in a study of T cell responses to AZD1222 COVID-19 vaccine. The V gene lost 0 bases and the J gene lost 4 bases, with 12 bases spanning the gap. Germline V lookup: CDR1 SEHNR, CDR2 FQNEAQ (reference sequence). This CDR3 has 15 amino acids. The rearrangement links TRBV7-9 to TRBJ1-2; D may be TRBD1 (5 bases). The sequencing used peripheral blood, collected on day 0 of AZD1222 vaccination. The clonotype was recovered from an adult in good health. The CDR3 region is CASSLATPGTYGYTF. As DNA, the CDR3 is TGTGCCAGCAGCTTAGCGACCCCAGGGACCTATGGCTACACCTTC.